This T cell receptor (beta chain) appears in the sequencing data of a study of regulatory T cells in long-lasting Graves disease. This clonotype was seen a handful of times. Antigen specificity is unknown. TCR beta libraries were built with iRepertoire HTBI primers and Arm-PCR of CDR3 regions. MiXCR was run by TCRdb on the multiplex PCR reads, yielding one entry per CDR3 protein. Among more than 300,000 distinct CDR3 sequences listed, around 19% were seen once. Overall study findings and caveats: It was in persistent disease that TRBV28, TRBJ1-2 and TRBJ2-5 were favored.

The CDR3 has 15 amino acids. The germline V gene has CDR1 SGDLS and CDR2 YYNGEE. V trimming: 2 bases; J trimming: 7 bases; junction bases outside the gene matches: 11. Documented time point: persistent/refractory GD, antithyroid drugs over 5 years with positive TRAb. Generation of the TCR library employed RNA extracted from PBMCs. Doctors identified Graves' disease using the American Thyroid Association guidelines. This receptor was obtained from a female donor with Graves disease. V is TRBV9 and J is TRBJ1-2; 7 bases line up with TRBD1. The sample was peripheral blood mononuclear cells (PBMCs), taken when the disease was refractory, from a patient treated with antithyroid drugs. CDR3 nucleotide sequence: TGTGCCAGCAGCGTGGAAGGGGGCTTGTCCTTTGGCTACACCTTC. Its translation: CASSVEGGLSFGYTF.